Below are 17 T cell receptor beta chains sequenced from a single sample in a study of long-term antiretroviral therapy in people with HIV. This was the immunoSEQ v3.0 assay at survey level. Assay: immunoSEQ multiplex PCR; the TCRdb copy retains only in-frame clones and omits some. The sample holds 25,000 to 35,000 clones; roughly 96% are singletons and the top ten take about 2.2%. Sequencing used unsorted PBMCs, obtained 6.5 to 6.6 years after starting antiretroviral therapy. The receptors were sampled from a man aged 25 to 45 with HIV.

The genes are TRBV9 and TRBJ1-3; D may be TRBD1 (6 bases). V lost 4 bases and J lost 11, with 22 bases in between. Per germline, CDR1 SGDLS and CDR2 YYNGEE. This CDR3 region has 15 residues. The CDR3 DNA reads TGTGCCAGCAGCTCAGGGGCTGAGGGCTCAGGGGCCATATATTTT. Protein: CASSSGAEGSGAIYF.

This chain uses TRBV19 with TRBJ1-2, with D maybe TRBD1 (6 bases). Trimming shortened V by 4 bases and J by 6 bases, and 15 bases separated the two germline ends. The CDR3 consists of 14 residues. Looked up from germline, CDR1 is LNHDA and CDR2 is SQIVND (reference sequence). The CDR3 DNA follows: TGTGCCAGTAGTAGGGACAAGGAGGGAAATGGCTACACCTTC. Its translation is CASSRDKEGNGYTF.

The rearrangement links TRBV6-1 to TRBJ2-7, with D perhaps matching TRBD1 or TRBD2 (5 bases each). The CDR3 has 12 residues. The V end was cut by 8 bases, the J end by 13 bases, with 21 bases between. Germline V gives CDR1 MNHNS, CDR2 SASEGT. This chain's CDR3 is CASSRGAPLAYF. The CDR3, as DNA: TGTGCCAGCTCCAGAGGGGCCCCCCTGGCATACTTC.

V is TRBV10-3 and J is TRBJ2-3, with 7 bases lining up with TRBD2. There are 12 residues in the CDR3. The germline CDR1 and CDR2 sequences are ENHRY and SYGVKD. V lost 10 bases and J lost 7; bases outside the gene matches: 8. The CDR3 DNA follows: TGTGCCACCGGGGGGATGGGAAATACGCAGTATTTT. It is translated as CATGGMGNTQYF.

The chain is built from TRBV7-9 and TRBJ2-1; perhaps TRBD1 as D (5 bases). There are 13 residues in the CDR3. V was cut by 5 bases and J by 12 bases, with 17 bases left in between. CDR1 SEHNR and CDR2 FQNEAQ come from the germline V gene (reference sequence). The CDR3 loop reads CASSLRQPGPQFF. CDR3 bases: TGTGCCAGCAGCCTCAGACAGCCCGGCCCGCAGTTCTTC.

This rearrangement joins TRBV4-2 to TRBJ2-3, with TRBD2 matching 10 bases. Germline trimming cut 0 bases from V and 10 bases from J; bases unmatched to any gene: 10. The germline V gene has CDR1 LGHNA and CDR2 YNFKEQ. This CDR3 is built from 16 residues. CDR3 protein: CASSQEPERGGRAQYF. Here the CDR3 DNA reads TGTGCCAGCAGCCAAGAGCCTGAGCGGGGGGGGAGGGCGCAGTATTTT.

V gene TRBV6-6 combines with J gene TRBJ1-2; 7 positions match TRBD1. CDR1 MNHNY and CDR2 SVGAGI come from the germline V gene (reference sequence). The V and J ends lost 3 bases and 5 bases, in that order; junction bases with no gene match: 9. The CDR3 sequence is 15 residues long. Here the CDR3 DNA reads TGTGCCAGCAGTTATGGCGGGACAGAGCTATATGGCTACACCTTC. This sequence encodes CASSYGGTELYGYTF.

The genes are TRBV18 and TRBJ2-7; 9 bases are shared with TRBD1. With 5 bases clipped from V and 5 bases from J, the junction kept 10 bases outside the gene matches. Germline V gene data show CDR1 as KGHSH and CDR2 as LQKENI. This CDR3 is 15 amino acids long. CDR3 in amino acids: CASSALYRGLNEQYF. Written as DNA, the CDR3 is TGTGCCAGCTCAGCACTTTACAGGGGGCTAAACGAGCAGTACTTC.

V gene TRBV19 combines with J gene TRBJ2-2; 10 nucleotides align to TRBD1. V lost 5 bases to trimming and J lost 5 bases; unmatched junction nucleotides: 2. Germline lookup yields CDR1 LNHDA and CDR2 SQIVND (reference sequence). This CDR3 comprises 14 residues. This CDR3 reads CASSGGQGTGELFF. DNA for the CDR3: TGTGCCAGTAGTGGGGGACAGGGGACCGGGGAGCTGTTTTTT.

The rearrangement uses TRBV6-7 and TRBJ2-3; D uncertain. TRBV6-7 is an ORF for which the function is uncertain. V lost 2 bases to trimming and J lost 5 bases, with 8 bases between them. The length of the CDR3 is 13 residues. CDR3 in DNA: TGTGCCAGCAGTTACGGTTCAAAAGATACGCAGTATTTT. This gives the protein CASSYGSKDTQYF.

The sample holds one count of this clone. The chain employs TRBV9 and TRBJ2-5, with D possibly TRBD1 on 9 matching bases. V gave up 6 bases and J gave up 5 bases, with 20 bases separating them. This CDR3 region has 15 residues. Per the germline V gene, CDR1 is SGDLS and CDR2 is YYNGEE. CDR3 protein: CASTSGSGTGETQYF. In nucleotides, the CDR3 is TGTGCCAGCACATCAGGTAGCGGGACAGGGGAGACCCAGTACTTC.

The J gene is TRBJ1-6, the V gene TRBV7-2; D gene uncertain. The CDR3 has 12 residues. V lost 3 bases to trimming and J lost 11 bases, with 8 bases between them. Germline CDR1 SGHTA, CDR2 FQGNSA. The CDR3 sequence is CASSFSMAPLHF. The DNA of the CDR3 is TGTGCCAGCAGCTTTAGTATGGCACCCCTCCACTTT. Drawing the rest from reference TRBV7-2 and TRBJ1-6, the complete variable domain is GAGVSQSPSNKVTEKGKDVELRCDPISGHTALYWYRQSLGQGLEFLIYFQGNSAPDKSGLPSDRFSAERTGGSVSTLTIQRTQQEDSAVYLCASSFSMAPLHFGNGTRLTVT.

CDR3 sequence (DNA): TGTGCCTGGAGTAACCCGACCCGGGCCCAAATCCATCAGCCCCAGCATTTT. Encoded protein: CAWSNPTRAQIHQPQHF. The chain couples TRBV30 to TRBJ1-5; D unresolved. This CDR3 comprises 17 residues. Trimming left V 2 bases short and J 5 bases short, with 22 bases between. Germline assignment: CDR1 GTSNPN and CDR2 SVGIG (reference sequence).

This chain joins TRBV4-3 and TRBJ2-7; D not resolved. V was pared by 0 bases and J by 5 bases, with 11 bases between. Germline V gene sequence: CDR1 LGHNA, CDR2 YSLEER. CDR3 size: 14 residues. The CDR3 sequence: CASSQDPRLDEQYF. The DNA of the CDR3 is TGCGCCAGCAGCCAAGACCCCCGGTTAGACGAGCAGTACTTC.

The V and J genes are TRBV7-9 and TRBJ2-1, with 10 nucleotides matching TRBD1. The CDR3 covers 14 residues. Trimming removed 2 bases from V and 10 bases from J; junction bases left unmatched: 5. Germline V gene lookup returns CDR1 SEHNR and CDR2 FQNEAQ (reference sequence). The CDR3 region is CASSLRDRGREQFF. Written as DNA, the CDR3 is TGTGCCAGCAGCTTACGGGACAGGGGACGCGAGCAGTTCTTC.

This chain connects TRBV29-1 to TRBJ1-4; 9 bases agree with TRBD1. The CDR3 spans 16 residues. The J segment lost 7 bases and the V segment lost 6 bases, leaving 15 bases of the junction unmatched. Germline V gives CDR1 SQVTM, CDR2 ANQGSEA. For the CDR3, the DNA is TGCAGCGTGCATGGGACAGGGAGGGGGACGACTGAAAAACTGTTTTTT. This codes for CSVHGTGRGTTEKLFF.

V gene TRBV6-1 combines with J gene TRBJ2-7; D is unresolved. The germline CDR1 and CDR2 sequences are MNHNS and SASEGT. Trimming took off 3 bases at V and 0 bases at J, with 9 bases between the two ends. CDR3 size: 14 residues. This CDR3 reads CASSDYPYSYEQYF. CDR3 coding DNA: TGTGCCAGCAGTGACTATCCGTACTCCTACGAGCAGTACTTC.